This entry is about one TCR beta chain. The antigen remains unidentified. The V and J ends lost 1 base and 5 bases respectively, with 14 bases between them. The germline V gene has CDR1 SEHNR and CDR2 FQNEAQ (reference sequence). The CDR3 loop spans 15 amino acids. This entry is derived from a study of CD8+CD57+ T cells in acquired aplastic anemia. Study in general: DNA from sorted CD4+ and CD8+ cells averaged roughly 3.2 ug.

Previously, flow cytometry had revealed CD8+CD57+ cell expansion in the patients chosen for sequencing. The patients all had a severe acquired aplastic anemia diagnosis. Genomic DNA served as template for TCR beta VDJ and CDR3 profiling. TCRdb analysed the reads with MiXCR anew, one entry per CDR3 protein. The sample has about 150,000 distinct CDR3 sequences; about 45% are singletons. Overall study results and limits: A set of 25 to 30 CD8+ CDR3 sequences was shared between patients and controls, and these sequences appeared highly expressed in patients.

Sequencing was performed on sorted CD4+, CD8+, or CD8+CD57+ T cells (not recorded which) from PBMCs. The TCR sequence derives from a human donor with aplastic anemia. The chain uses TRBV7-9 and TRBJ1-2, with D possibly matching TRBD1 (5 bases). This CDR3 is CASSLGGRGSYGYTF. The DNA for the CDR3 is TGTGCCAGCAGCTTAGGCGGCCGGGGGAGTTATGGCTACACCTTC.